This T cell receptor beta chain was found in a study of T-cell memory formation after mild COVID-19. Study overall: TCR clusters were largely donor specific.

Regarding this clonotype: Its antigen is not known.

Study-wide points: The second-wave clones peaking on day 37 were not confirmed as SARS-CoV-2-specific. There was a balanced CD4/CD8 profile in clones contracting day 15 to 85, and later expanders leaned CD4+.

TCRdb re-analysed the 5' RACE reads in MiXCR, keeping a single row per CDR3 protein. This table holds around 150,000 distinct CDR3 sequences, roughly 31% found once. The ends were cut back, 7 bases at V and 5 bases at J, with 17 bases in the middle. This CDR3 is built from 13 residues. Germline V gene data show CDR1 as SQVTM and CDR2 as ANQGSEA. The V and J genes are TRBV29-1 and TRBJ1-1, with D possibly TRBD1 on 5 matching bases. The origin of this receptor is an adult woman who had mild COVID-19 (a few samples of this study predate the infection). Cell type and time point are not known. The sequencing input was PBMCs or a T cell subset sorted from them (not recorded which). CDR3 nucleotide sequence: TGCAGCGGCCGGGACTTATTTGGTACTGAAGCTTTCTTT. Translated: CSGRDLFGTEAFF.